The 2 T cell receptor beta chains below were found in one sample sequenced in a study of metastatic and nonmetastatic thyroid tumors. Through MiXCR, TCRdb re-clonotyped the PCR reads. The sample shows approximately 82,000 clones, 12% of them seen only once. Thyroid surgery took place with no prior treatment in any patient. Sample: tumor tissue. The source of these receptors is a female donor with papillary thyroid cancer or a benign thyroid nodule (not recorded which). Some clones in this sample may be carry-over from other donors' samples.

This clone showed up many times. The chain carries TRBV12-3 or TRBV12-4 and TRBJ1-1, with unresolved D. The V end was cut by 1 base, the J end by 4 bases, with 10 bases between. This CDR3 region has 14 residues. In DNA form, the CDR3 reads TGTGCCAGCAGTTTAGGGCCGACCTTCACTGAAGCTTTCTTT. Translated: CASSLGPTFTEAFF.

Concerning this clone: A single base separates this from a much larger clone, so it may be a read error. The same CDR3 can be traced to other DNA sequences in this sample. The CDR3 nucleotides are TGTGCCAGCAGTTCCACTACTCGCGCGTGGGGGGACACAGATACGCAGTATTTT. It encodes CASSSTTRAWGDTDTQYF. J is TRBJ2-3 and V is TRBV28; TRBD2 might be the D (6 bases). Germline V gene sequence: CDR1 MDHEN, CDR2 SYDVKM. V was clipped by 4 bases and J by 2 bases, with 22 bases between them. This CDR3 spans 18 amino acids.